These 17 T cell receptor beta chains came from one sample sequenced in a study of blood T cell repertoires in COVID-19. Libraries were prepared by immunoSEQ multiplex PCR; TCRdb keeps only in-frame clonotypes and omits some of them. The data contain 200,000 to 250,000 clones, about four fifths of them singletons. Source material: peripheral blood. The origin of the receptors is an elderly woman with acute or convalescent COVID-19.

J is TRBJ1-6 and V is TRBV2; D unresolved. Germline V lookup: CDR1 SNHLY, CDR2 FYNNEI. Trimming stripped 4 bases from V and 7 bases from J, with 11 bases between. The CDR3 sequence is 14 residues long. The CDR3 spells CASSVSYTNSPLHF. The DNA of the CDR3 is TGTGCCAGCAGTGTCTCATACACCAATTCACCCCTCCACTTT. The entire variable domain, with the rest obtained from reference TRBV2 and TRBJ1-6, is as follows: EPEVTQTPSHQVTQMGQEVILRCVPISNHLYFYWYRQILGQKVEFLVSFYNNEISEKSEIFDDQFSVERPDGSNFTLKIRSTKLEDSAMYFCASSVSYTNSPLHFGNGTRLTVT.

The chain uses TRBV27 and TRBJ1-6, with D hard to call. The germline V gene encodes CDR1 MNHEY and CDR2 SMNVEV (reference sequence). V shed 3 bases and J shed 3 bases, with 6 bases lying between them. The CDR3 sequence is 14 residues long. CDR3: CASSFRGYNSPLHF. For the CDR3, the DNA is TGTGCCAGCAGTTTCAGAGGCTATAATTCACCCCTCCACTTT.

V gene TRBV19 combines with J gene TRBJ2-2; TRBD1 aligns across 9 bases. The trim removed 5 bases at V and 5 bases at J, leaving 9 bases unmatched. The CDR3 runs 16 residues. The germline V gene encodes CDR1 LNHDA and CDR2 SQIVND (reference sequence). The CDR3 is CASSPRPGTGTGELFF. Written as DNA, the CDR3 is TGTGCCAGTAGTCCTCGTCCCGGGACAGGGACCGGGGAGCTGTTTTTT.

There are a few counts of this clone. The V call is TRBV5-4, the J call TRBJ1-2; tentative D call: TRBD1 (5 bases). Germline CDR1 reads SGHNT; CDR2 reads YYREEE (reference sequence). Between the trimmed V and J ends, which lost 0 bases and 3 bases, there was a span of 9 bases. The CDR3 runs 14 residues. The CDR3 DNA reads TGTGCCAGCAGCTTGGTACAGGAATACTATGGCTACACCTTC. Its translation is CASSLVQEYYGYTF.

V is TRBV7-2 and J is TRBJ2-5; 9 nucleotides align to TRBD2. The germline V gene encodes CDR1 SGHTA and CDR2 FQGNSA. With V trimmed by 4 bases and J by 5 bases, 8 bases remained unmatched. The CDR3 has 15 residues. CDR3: CASSSLAGGPETQYF. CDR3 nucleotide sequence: TGTGCCAGCAGCTCCCTGGCGGGGGGGCCGGAGACCCAGTACTTC.

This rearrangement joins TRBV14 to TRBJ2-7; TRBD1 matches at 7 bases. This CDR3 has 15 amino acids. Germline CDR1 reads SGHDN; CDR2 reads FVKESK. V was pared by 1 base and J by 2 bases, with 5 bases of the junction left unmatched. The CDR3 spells CASSQARQGPYEQYF. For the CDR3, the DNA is TGTGCCAGCAGCCAAGCCCGACAGGGTCCCTACGAGCAGTACTTC.

CDR3 protein: CASSEWEGGSYEQYF. DNA for the CDR3: TGTGCCAGCAGTGAATGGGAAGGGGGTAGCTACGAGCAGTACTTC. This chain joins TRBV6-1 and TRBJ2-7; D might be TRBD1 (6 bases). V lost 2 bases, J lost 3 bases, and 14 bases lay in between. This CDR3 spans 15 amino acids. The germline V gene encodes CDR1 MNHNS and CDR2 SASEGT.

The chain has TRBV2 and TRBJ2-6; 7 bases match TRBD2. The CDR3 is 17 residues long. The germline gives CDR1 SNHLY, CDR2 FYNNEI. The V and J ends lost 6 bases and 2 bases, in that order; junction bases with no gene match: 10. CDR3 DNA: TGTGCCAGCAGCCGGACTAGTTCTAGTCCTGGGGCCAACGTCCTGACTTTC. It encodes CASSRTSSSPGANVLTF. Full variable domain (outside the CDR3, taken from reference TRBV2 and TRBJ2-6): EPEVTQTPSHQVTQMGQEVILRCVPISNHLYFYWYRQILGQKVEFLVSFYNNEISEKSEIFDDQFSVERPDGSNFTLKIRSTKLEDSAMYFCASSRTSSSPGANVLTFGAGSRLTVL.

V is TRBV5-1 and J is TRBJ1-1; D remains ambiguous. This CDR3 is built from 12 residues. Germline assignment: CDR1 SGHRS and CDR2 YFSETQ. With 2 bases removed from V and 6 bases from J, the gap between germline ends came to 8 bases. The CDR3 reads CASSFPSAEAFF. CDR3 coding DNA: TGCGCCAGCAGCTTTCCCAGCGCTGAAGCTTTCTTT.

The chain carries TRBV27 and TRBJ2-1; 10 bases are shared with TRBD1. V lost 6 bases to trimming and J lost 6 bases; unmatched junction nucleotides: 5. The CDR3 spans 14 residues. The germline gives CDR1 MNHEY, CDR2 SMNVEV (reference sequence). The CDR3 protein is CASSRDRGVNEQFF. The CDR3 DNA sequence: TGTGCCAGCAGCAGGGACAGGGGAGTCAATGAGCAGTTCTTC.

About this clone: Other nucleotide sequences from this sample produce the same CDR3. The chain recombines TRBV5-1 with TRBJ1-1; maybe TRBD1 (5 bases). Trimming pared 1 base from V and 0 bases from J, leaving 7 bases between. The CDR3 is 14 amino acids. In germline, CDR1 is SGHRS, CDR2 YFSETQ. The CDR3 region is CASSLSGMNTEAFF. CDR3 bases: TGCGCCAGCAGCTTGTCAGGGATGAACACTGAAGCTTTCTTT.

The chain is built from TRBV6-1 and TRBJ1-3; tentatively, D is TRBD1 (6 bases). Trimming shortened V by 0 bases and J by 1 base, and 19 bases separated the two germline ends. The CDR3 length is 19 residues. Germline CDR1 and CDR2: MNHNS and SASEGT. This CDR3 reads CASSEALGQRPGSGNTIYF. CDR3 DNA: TGTGCCAGCAGTGAAGCTCTTGGACAGCGGCCGGGATCTGGAAACACCATATATTTT.

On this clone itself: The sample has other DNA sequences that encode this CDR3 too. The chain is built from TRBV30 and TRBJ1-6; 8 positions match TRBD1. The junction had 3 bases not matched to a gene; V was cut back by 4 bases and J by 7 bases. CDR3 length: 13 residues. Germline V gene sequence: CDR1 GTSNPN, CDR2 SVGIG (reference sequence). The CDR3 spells CAWTGQGNSPLHF. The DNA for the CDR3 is TGTGCCTGGACCGGACAGGGCAATTCACCCCTCCACTTT.

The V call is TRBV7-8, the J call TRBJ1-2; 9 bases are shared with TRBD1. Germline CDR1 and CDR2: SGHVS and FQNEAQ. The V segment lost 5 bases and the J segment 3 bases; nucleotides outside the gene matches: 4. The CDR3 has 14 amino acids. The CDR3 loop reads CASSTRTGDYGYTF. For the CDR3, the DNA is TGTGCCAGCAGCACGCGGACAGGGGACTATGGCTACACCTTC.

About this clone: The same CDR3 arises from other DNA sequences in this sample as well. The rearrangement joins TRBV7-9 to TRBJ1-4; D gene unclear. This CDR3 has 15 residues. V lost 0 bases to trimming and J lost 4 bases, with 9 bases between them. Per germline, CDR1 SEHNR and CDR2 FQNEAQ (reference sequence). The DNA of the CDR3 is TGTGCCAGCAGCTTAGCGGGTGGAGGTAATGAAAAACTGTTTTTT. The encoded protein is CASSLAGGGNEKLFF.

The CDR3 reads CATSREGANVNQPQHF. DNA of the CDR3: TGTGCCACCAGCAGAGAGGGGGCTAACGTCAATCAGCCCCAGCATTTT. V is TRBV15 and J is TRBJ1-5; D might be TRBD1 (6 bases). CDR1 is LNHNV, CDR2 YYDKDF, per germline (reference sequence). V was trimmed by 0 bases and J by 3 bases, leaving 12 bases between them. The CDR3 extends over 16 amino acids. The whole variable domain, remainder taken from reference TRBV15 and TRBJ1-5, is DAMVIQNPRYQVTQFGKPVTLSCSQTLNHNVMYWYQQKSSQAPKLLFHYYDKDFNNEADTPDNFQSRRPNTSFCFLDIRSPGLGDTAMYLCATSREGANVNQPQHFGDGTRLSIL.

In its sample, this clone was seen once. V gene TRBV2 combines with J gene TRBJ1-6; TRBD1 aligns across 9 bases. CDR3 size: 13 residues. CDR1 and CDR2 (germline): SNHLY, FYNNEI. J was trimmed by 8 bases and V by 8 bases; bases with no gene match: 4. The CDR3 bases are TGTGCCAGCGGAGGGGACAGGGATTCACCCCTCCACTTT. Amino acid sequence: CASGGDRDSPLHF. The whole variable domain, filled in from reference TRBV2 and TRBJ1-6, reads EPEVTQTPSHQVTQMGQEVILRCVPISNHLYFYWYRQILGQKVEFLVSFYNNEISEKSEIFDDQFSVERPDGSNFTLKIRSTKLEDSAMYFCASGGDRDSPLHFGNGTRLTVT.